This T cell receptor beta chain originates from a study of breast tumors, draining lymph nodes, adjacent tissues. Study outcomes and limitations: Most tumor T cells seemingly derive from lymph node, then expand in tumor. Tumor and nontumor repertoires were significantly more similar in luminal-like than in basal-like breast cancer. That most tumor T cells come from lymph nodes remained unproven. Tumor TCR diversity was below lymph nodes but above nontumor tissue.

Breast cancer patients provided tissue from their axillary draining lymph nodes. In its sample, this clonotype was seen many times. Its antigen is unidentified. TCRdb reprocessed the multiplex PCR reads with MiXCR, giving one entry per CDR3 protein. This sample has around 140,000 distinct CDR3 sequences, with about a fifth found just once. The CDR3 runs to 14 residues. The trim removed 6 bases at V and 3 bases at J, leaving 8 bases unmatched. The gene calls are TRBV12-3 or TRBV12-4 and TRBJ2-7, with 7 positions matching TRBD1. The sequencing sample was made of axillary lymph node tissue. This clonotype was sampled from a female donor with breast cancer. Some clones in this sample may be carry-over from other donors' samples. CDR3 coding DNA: TGTGCCAGCAGCCGACAGGGATTTAACTACGAGCAGTACTTC. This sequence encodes CASSRQGFNYEQYF.